Included here is one T cell receptor beta chain sequence, with context. Between the trimmed V and J ends, which lost 6 bases and 4 bases, there was a span of 4 bases. The CDR3 contains 11 residues. In germline, CDR1 is SNHLY, CDR2 FYNNEI. This entry comes from a study of blood T cell repertoires in COVID-19. Across the study: Sources were T cells, B-cell-depleted T cells, or PBMCs; the material itself was cDNA or gDNA.

Data came from immunoSEQ multiplex PCR; TCRdb stores just in-frame clones and leaves some out. The repertoire holds 350,000 to 550,000 clones, with around nine tenths as singletons. Sequencing used PBMCs or T cells enriched from blood (not recorded which). The clonotype comes from a woman aged 18-35 years with acute COVID-19. The chain is built from TRBV2 and TRBJ2-1, with D hard to call. CDR3 DNA: TGTGCCAGCAGGGAGTACAATGAGCAGTTCTTC. Translated: CASREYNEQFF. Full variable domain (remainder filled in from reference TRBV2 and TRBJ2-1): EPEVTQTPSHQVTQMGQEVILRCVPISNHLYFYWYRQILGQKVEFLVSFYNNEISEKSEIFDDQFSVERPDGSNFTLKIRSTKLEDSAMYFCASREYNEQFFGPGTRLTVL.